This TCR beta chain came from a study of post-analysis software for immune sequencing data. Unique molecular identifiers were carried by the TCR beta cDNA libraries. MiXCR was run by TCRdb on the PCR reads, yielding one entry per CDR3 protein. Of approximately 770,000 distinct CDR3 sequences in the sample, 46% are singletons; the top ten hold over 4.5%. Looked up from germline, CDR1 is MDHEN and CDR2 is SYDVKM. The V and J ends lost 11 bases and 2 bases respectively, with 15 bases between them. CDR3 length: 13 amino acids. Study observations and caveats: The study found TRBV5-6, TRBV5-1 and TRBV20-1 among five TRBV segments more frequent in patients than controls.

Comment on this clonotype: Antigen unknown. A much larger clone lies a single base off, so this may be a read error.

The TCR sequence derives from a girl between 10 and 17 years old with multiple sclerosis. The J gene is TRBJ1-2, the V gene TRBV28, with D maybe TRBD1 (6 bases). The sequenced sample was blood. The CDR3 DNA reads TGTGCCGGCACTGGACAGATCAACTATGGCTACACCTTC. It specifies CAGTGQINYGYTF.